This passage covers 21 T cell receptor beta chains from one sample sequenced in a study of T-cell memory formation after mild COVID-19. A single record per CDR3 protein comes from TCRdb applying MiXCR to the 5' RACE reads. The table records about 180,000 distinct CDR3 sequences, roughly 17% of them present only once. Sequencing input: PBMCs or a T cell subset sorted from them (not recorded which). The receptors here all came from an adult woman who had mild COVID-19 (a few samples of this study predate the infection). Cell type and time point are not known.

This clonotype was seen at least ten times. Written as DNA, the CDR3 is TGTGCCAGCAGCCTTAGCGGGGGGACCTACAATGAGCAGTTCTTC. Its protein product is CASSLSGGTYNEQFF. The gene calls are TRBV12-3 or TRBV12-4 and TRBJ2-1; the match to TRBD2 covers 10 bases. V gave up 6 bases and J gave up 2 bases; unmatched junction bases: 4. CDR3 length equals 15 residues.

The chain uses TRBV6-2 or TRBV6-3 and TRBJ2-3, with D possibly matching TRBD2 (5 bases). Germline lookup yields CDR1 MNHEY and CDR2 SVGEGT. Trimming stripped 2 bases from V and 0 bases from J, with 12 bases between. The CDR3 has 16 residues. The chain's CDR3 is CASSYKASLSTDTQYF. The CDR3 bases are TGTGCCAGCAGTTACAAAGCTAGCCTTAGCACAGATACGCAGTATTTT.

V is TRBV12-3 or TRBV12-4 and J is TRBJ1-5; TRBD1 matches 8 bases. The CDR3 length is 13 residues. V was clipped by 5 bases and J by 7 bases; unmatched bases: 4. CDR3 in amino acids: CASSPRTGQPQHF. In DNA form, the CDR3 reads TGTGCCAGCAGTCCCCGGACAGGGCAGCCCCAGCATTTT.

The chain couples TRBV29-1 to TRBJ1-2, with 9 positions matching TRBD1. This CDR3 comprises 14 residues. CDR1 is SQVTM, CDR2 ANQGSEA, per germline. V trimming: 3 bases; J trimming: 4 bases; junction bases outside the gene matches: 6. The CDR3 loop reads CSVDRTGAGYGYTF. In DNA, the CDR3 is TGCAGCGTTGACCGGACAGGGGCTGGCTATGGCTACACCTTC.

V and J are TRBV5-1 and TRBJ2-5; possible D gene TRBD1, 6 bases. The length of the CDR3 is 13 residues. Germline CDR1 is SGHRS and CDR2 is YFSETQ. Trimming shortened V by 5 bases and J by 1 base, and 9 bases separated the two germline ends. In DNA, the CDR3 is TGCGCCAGCAGTCGGGACATCCAAGAGACCCAGTACTTC. This translates into CASSRDIQETQYF.

This clonotype was seen only a few times. An end of the junction differs from the germline gene, which may be a read error. The chain combines TRBV6-2 or TRBV6-3 with TRBJ2-2, with TRBD2 as a possible D gene (6 bases). The CDR3 extends over 13 amino acids. Germline V lookup: CDR1 MNHEY, CDR2 SVGEGT. The CDR3 loop is CASRELSTGELFF. The CDR3 DNA reads TGTGCCAGTCGGGAGTTGAGCACCGGTGAGCTGTTTTTT.

This clonotype turned up a few times. V usage is TRBV4-3 and J usage is TRBJ1-1; D gene ambiguous. The length of the CDR3 is 14 residues. CDR1 LGHNA and CDR2 YSLEER come from the germline V gene. The V end was cut by 4 bases, the J end by 2 bases, with 11 bases between. The CDR3 DNA reads TGCGCCAGCAGCCTACAATTCGGAAACACTGAAGCTTTCTTT. This sequence encodes CASSLQFGNTEAFF.

This clonotype was observed a handful of times. The chain employs TRBV19 and TRBJ1-2; TRBD1 agrees at 7 bases. The CDR3 is made up of 12 amino acids. The V gene end was trimmed by 5 bases and the J gene end by 8 bases; junction bases not matched to a gene: 5. Germline V gene data show CDR1 as LNHDA and CDR2 as SQIVND (reference sequence). CDR3 protein: CASSVQGRGYTF. For the CDR3, the DNA is TGTGCCAGTAGTGTACAGGGGAGAGGCTACACCTTC.

This clonotype has just a few counts. The chain joins TRBV12-3 or TRBV12-4 to TRBJ2-7, with 9 bases fitting TRBD1. V was pared by 8 bases and J by 5 bases, with 19 bases of the junction left unmatched. The CDR3 runs to 17 residues. As DNA, the CDR3 is TGTGCCAGCCTGCCCAGAACTCCGGGACAGGGTATCAACGAGCAGTACTTC. This sequence encodes CASLPRTPGQGINEQYF.

V gene TRBV7-6 combines with J gene TRBJ2-7, with TRBD2 matching 9 bases. With V trimmed by 5 bases and J by 0 bases, 5 bases remained unmatched. The CDR3 consists of 15 residues. Germline-derived CDR1 and CDR2 are SGHVS and FNYEAQ. CDR3 region: CASSPQAGGSYEQYF. Here the CDR3 DNA reads TGTGCCAGCAGCCCCCAAGCGGGAGGCTCCTACGAGCAGTACTTC.

This clonotype came up a few times. The CDR3 DNA reads TGCGCCAGCAGCAGCCGGGACGGAGGGTCTGAAGCTTTCTTT. Protein sequence: CASSSRDGGSEAFF. The chain joins TRBV5-1 to TRBJ1-1; a weak D match, TRBD1 (5 bases). CDR1 and CDR2 (germline): SGHRS, YFSETQ. Trimming removed 4 bases at V and 6 bases at J, with 16 bases between. CDR3 length: 14 amino acids.

This sequence joins TRBV12-3 or TRBV12-4 and TRBJ2-5, with D unclear. The length of the CDR3 is 16 residues. Deletions cut 3 bases from V and 4 bases from J, with 18 bases between. The CDR3, as DNA: TGTGCCAGCAGTTTCGGCCGGGTCGCCCTTAGAGAGACCCAGTACTTC. Its translation: CASSFGRVALRETQYF.

This clonotype was observed a few times. The V gene is TRBV4-2, the J gene TRBJ1-6; no reliable D call. This CDR3 has 15 residues. The V end lost 4 bases, the J end lost 4 bases, and 11 bases lay between the germline ends. Germline-derived CDR1 and CDR2 are LGHNA and YNFKEQ. The CDR3 coding sequence is TGTGCCAGCAGCCGAACACCCGATTATAATTCACCCCTCCACTTT. Translating gives CASSRTPDYNSPLHF.

This clonotype has at least ten counts. This chain connects TRBV27 to TRBJ2-1; 9 bases are a match to TRBD2. Germline-derived CDR1 and CDR2 are MNHEY and SMNVEV (reference sequence). This CDR3 region has 13 residues. V shed 5 bases, J shed 9 bases, and the junction held 5 bases outside the gene matches. For the CDR3, the DNA is TGTGCCAGCAGTCCGAGGCGGGGGGGTGAGCAGTTCTTC. This codes for CASSPRRGGEQFF.

This clonotype was recorded at least ten times. J is TRBJ2-7 and V is TRBV20-1, with D perhaps TRBD2 (5 bases). Trimming took 5 bases from V and 4 from J, leaving 9 bases between them. Germline CDR1 reads DFQATT; CDR2 reads SNEGSKA (reference sequence). The CDR3 is 11 amino acids. CDR3 in DNA: TGCAGTGCTCCGGACTTTTACGAGCAGTACTTC. The encoded protein is CSAPDFYEQYF.

The chain couples TRBV7-2 to TRBJ1-6, with TRBD1 identical over 9 bases. Per the germline V gene, CDR1 is SGHTA and CDR2 is FQGNSA. J gave up 10 bases and V 2 bases, and 12 bases lay outside the gene matches. There are 17 residues in the CDR3. The CDR3 reads CASSLSGRGQGWSPLHF. The CDR3 DNA reads TGTGCCAGCAGCTTAAGTGGAAGGGGACAGGGCTGGTCACCCCTCCACTTT.

The rearrangement links TRBV5-1 to TRBJ2-2, with TRBD2 identical over 14 bases. CDR1 SGHRS and CDR2 YFSETQ come from the germline V gene. J was trimmed by 6 bases and V by 0 bases; bases with no gene match: 10. The CDR3 spans 19 residues. CDR3 in amino acids: CASSLGTGLAGVAAGELFF. CDR3 nucleotides: TGCGCCAGCAGCTTGGGGACGGGACTAGCGGGAGTCGCGGCCGGGGAGCTGTTTTTT.

The chain is built from TRBV6-6 and TRBJ1-1, with unresolved D. Trimming took 5 bases from V and 0 from J, leaving 22 bases between them. Germline lookup yields CDR1 MNHNY and CDR2 SVGAGI (reference sequence). The CDR3 spans 18 residues. CDR3 residues: CASSPPSPLLRMNTEAFF. The CDR3 bases are TGTGCCAGCAGTCCTCCAAGCCCTCTGCTTAGGATGAACACTGAAGCTTTCTTT.

There are a few counts of this clonotype. The J gene is TRBJ2-2, the V gene TRBV9, with 7 nucleotides matching TRBD1. This CDR3 has 14 residues. Germline CDR1 is SGDLS and CDR2 is YYNGEE. Trimming cost V 0 bases and J 9 bases; bases outside gene matches: 5. CDR3 sequence (DNA): TGTGCCAGCAGCGTAGAGACAGGGAACCGGGAGCTGTTTTTT. This gives the protein CASSVETGNRELFF.

This rearrangement joins TRBV14 to TRBJ1-2, with TRBD1 matching over 9 bases. Germline-derived CDR1 and CDR2 are SGHDN and FVKESK. The CDR3 length is 16 residues. The junction had 11 bases not matched to a gene; V was cut back by 5 bases and J by 4 bases. CDR3 region: CASSANSGTGSYGYTF. DNA of the CDR3: TGTGCCAGCAGCGCAAACTCCGGGACAGGGTCCTATGGCTACACCTTC.

This clonotype has a handful of counts. The CDR3 sequence: CASSPRGTGANVLTF. The DNA for the CDR3 is TGTGCCAGCAGTCCCAGGGGGACTGGGGCCAACGTCCTGACTTTC. The chain is built from TRBV12-3 or TRBV12-4 and TRBJ2-6, with TRBD1 matching over 7 bases. Germline trimming cut 5 bases from V and 2 bases from J; bases unmatched to any gene: 3. The CDR3 totals 15 residues.